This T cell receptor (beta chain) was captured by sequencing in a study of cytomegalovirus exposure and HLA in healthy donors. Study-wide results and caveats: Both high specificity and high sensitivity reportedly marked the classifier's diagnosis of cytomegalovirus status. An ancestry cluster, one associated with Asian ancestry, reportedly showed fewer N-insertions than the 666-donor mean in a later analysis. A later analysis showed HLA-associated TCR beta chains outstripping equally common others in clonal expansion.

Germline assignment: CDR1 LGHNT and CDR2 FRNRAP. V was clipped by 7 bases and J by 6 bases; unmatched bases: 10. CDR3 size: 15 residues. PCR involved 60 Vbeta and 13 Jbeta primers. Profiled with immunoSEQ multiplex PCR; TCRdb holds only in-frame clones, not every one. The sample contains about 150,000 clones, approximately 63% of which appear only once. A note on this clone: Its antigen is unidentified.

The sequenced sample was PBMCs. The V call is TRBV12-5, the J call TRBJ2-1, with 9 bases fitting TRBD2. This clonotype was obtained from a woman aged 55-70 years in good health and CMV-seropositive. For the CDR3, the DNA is TGTGCTAGTGCCCCGGAGGGACTAGCCATCAATGAGCAGTTCTTC. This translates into CASAPEGLAINEQFF.